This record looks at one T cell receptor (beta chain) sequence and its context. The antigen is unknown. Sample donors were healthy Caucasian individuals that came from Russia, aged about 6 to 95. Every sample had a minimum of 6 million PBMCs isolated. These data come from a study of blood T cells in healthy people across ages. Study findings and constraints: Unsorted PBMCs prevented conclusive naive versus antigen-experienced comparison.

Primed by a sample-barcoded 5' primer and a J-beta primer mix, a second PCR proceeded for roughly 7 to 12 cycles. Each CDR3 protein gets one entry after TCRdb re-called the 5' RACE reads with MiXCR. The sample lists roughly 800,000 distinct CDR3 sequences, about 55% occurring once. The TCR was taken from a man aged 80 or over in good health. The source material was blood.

The CDR3, as DNA: TGCGCCAGCAGCTCTGGGACAGCCCTAGATACGCAGTATTTT. Translated: CASSSGTALDTQYF. This chain links TRBV5-1 with TRBJ2-3; TRBD1 agrees at 7 bases. Germline V gene data show CDR1 as SGHRS and CDR2 as YFSETQ. There are 14 residues in the CDR3. V lost 3 bases and J lost 5; bases outside the gene matches: 6.